This T cell receptor (beta chain) was observed in a study of cytomegalovirus exposure and HLA in healthy donors. Overall study: Earlier findings included roughly 100 million unique TCR beta sequences obtained from 150 million to 200 million T cells. Study-wide results and caveats: A link between a missense DCLRE1C variant and TCR beta V- and J-gene trimming emerged from a later analysis. Most TCR sequences showed up rarely, but some public TCRs showed up in many donors.

Points on this clone: The antigen is not known.

Germline V lookup: CDR1 MDHEN, CDR2 SYDVKM. There are 13 residues in the CDR3. PCR amplification relied on 60 Vbeta primers (plus 13 Jbeta primers). Original processing notes: A later analysis counted 80 million or so unique TCR beta chains, about 10 million shared. The method was immunoSEQ multiplex PCR; TCRdb's version includes in-frame clones alone and lacks a portion of them. The DNA was the basis for D and trimming; V, J and clone size are from that table. Here the sample spans some 90,000 clones, around 81% being singletons. The sequence was obtained from a woman between 70 and 85 years old in good health and CMV-seropositive. Sequencing input: PBMCs. V gene TRBV28 combines with J gene TRBJ2-5; TRBD2 is a possible D gene (5 bases). The closer fit of TRBJ2-7 to the DNA end suggests the J call may be wrong. The DNA for the CDR3 is TGTGCCAGTAGGACTGATGATATCTACGAGCAGTACTTC. This sequence encodes CASRTDDIYEQYF.